What follows are 13 T cell receptor beta chains derived from one specimen sequenced in a study of identical twins. TCRdb re-called the 5' RACE reads through MiXCR, storing one row per CDR3 protein. The sample lists roughly 250,000 distinct CDR3 sequences, over 11% occurring once. Sequencing was carried out using memory (CD45RO+) T cells sorted from blood. Receptors were obtained from a woman between 18 and 29 years old in good health.

This clonotype was counted only a few times. The chain combines TRBV11-2 with TRBJ2-7, with D possibly matching TRBD1 (7 bases). Trimming pared 5 bases from V and 0 bases from J, leaving 14 bases between. The CDR3 contains 15 residues. CDR1 is SGHAT and CDR2 is FQNNGV in the germline V gene. In DNA form, the CDR3 reads TGTGCCAGCAGCCCGGAGGGGGCGAGCTCCTACGAGCAGTACTTC. Protein: CASSPEGASSYEQYF.

This clonotype has more than one count but fewer than ten. The J gene is TRBJ2-7, the V gene TRBV7-9, with 8 nucleotides matching TRBD1. Germline trimming cut 5 bases from V and 8 bases from J; bases unmatched to any gene: 20. Germline CDR1 is SEHNR and CDR2 is FQNEAQ (reference sequence). CDR3 length: 17 residues. The CDR3 protein is CASSPPSSDRDFTKQYF. CDR3 DNA: TGTGCCAGCAGCCCCCCCTCTTCGGACAGGGACTTCACTAAGCAGTACTTC.

The CDR3 bases are TGTGCCAGCAGTGAGGAGGGGGAATGGACTGAAGCTTTCTTT. Protein sequence: CASSEEGEWTEAFF. V gene TRBV2 combines with J gene TRBJ1-1; weak D call: TRBD1 (6 bases). Germline V CDR1 and CDR2: SNHLY, FYNNEI. Trimming took off 3 bases at V and 5 bases at J, with 13 bases between the two ends. The CDR3 length is 14 residues.

In this sample, this clonotype turned up a few times. V usage is TRBV7-6 and J usage is TRBJ1-1, with D possibly being TRBD1 (5 bases). CDR1 and CDR2 from the germline V gene are SGHVS and FNYEAQ. The CDR3 totals 16 residues. The V gene lost 3 bases and the J gene lost 3 bases, with 17 bases spanning the gap. CDR3 amino acids: CASSLMGRKKYTEAFF. In DNA form, the CDR3 reads TGTGCCAGCAGCTTGATGGGGCGGAAGAAGTACACTGAAGCTTTCTTT. The complete variable domain, with remaining parts taken from reference TRBV7-6 and TRBJ1-1, reads GAGVSQSPRYKVTKRGQDVALRCDPISGHVSLYWYRQALGQGPEFLTYFNYEAQQDKSGLPNDRFSAERPEGSISTLTIQRTEQRDSAMYRCASSLMGRKKYTEAFFGQGTRLTVV.

The V and J genes are TRBV2 and TRBJ2-2; the D gene could be TRBD1 or TRBD2 (5 bases each). This CDR3 has 15 residues. Germline CDR1 is SNHLY and CDR2 is FYNNEI. Deletions cut 5 bases from V and 8 bases from J, with 18 bases between. The CDR3 spells CASSPSTAVGGELFF. Written as DNA, the CDR3 is TGTGCCAGCAGTCCCTCGACAGCGGTGGGAGGGGAGCTGTTTTTT.

The rearrangement links TRBV18 to TRBJ2-1; TRBD2 matches at 9 bases. This CDR3 comprises 15 residues. Unmatched junction bases numbered 5, after V lost 4 bases and J lost 4 bases. Per the germline V gene, CDR1 is KGHSH and CDR2 is LQKENI. The CDR3 reads CASSRLTSGYNEQFF. For the CDR3, the DNA is TGTGCCAGCTCACGCCTTACTAGCGGGTACAATGAGCAGTTCTTC.

This clonotype was detected only a few times. The chain combines TRBV20-1 with TRBJ2-7; 7 positions match TRBD2. Per the germline V gene, CDR1 is DFQATT and CDR2 is SNEGSKA (reference sequence). The CDR3 sequence is 15 residues long. V shed 5 bases, J shed 0 bases, and the junction held 10 bases outside the gene matches. The CDR3 nucleotides read TGCAGTGCTGGGGAGAGCGGGGCCAACTCCTACGAGCAGTACTTC. Amino acid sequence: CSAGESGANSYEQYF.

This clonotype has a handful of counts. This sequence joins TRBV7-9 and TRBJ1-2; possible D gene TRBD1, 6 bases. The germline V gene encodes CDR1 SEHNR and CDR2 FQNEAQ (reference sequence). The CDR3 is 15 amino acids. Trimming shortened V by 5 bases and J by 5 bases, and 18 bases separated the two germline ends. CDR3 protein: CASSPSQGLGYGYTF. The CDR3, as DNA: TGTGCCAGCAGCCCGTCCCAGGGGCTAGGGTATGGCTACACCTTC. Variable domain in full (rest from reference TRBV7-9 and TRBJ1-2): DTGVSQNPRHKITKRGQNVTFRCDPISEHNRLYWYRQTLGQGPEFLTYFQNEAQLEKSRLLSDRFSAERPKGSFSTLEIQRTEQGDSAMYLCASSPSQGLGYGYTFGSGTRLTVV.

This clonotype was counted only a few times. The J gene is TRBJ2-1, the V gene TRBV6-1, with 8 bases aligning to TRBD2. Per germline, CDR1 MNHNS and CDR2 SASEGT. V shed 3 bases, J shed 4 bases, and the junction held 5 bases outside the gene matches. The CDR3 loop spans 15 amino acids. CDR3 in DNA: TGTGCCAGCAGTGACGGGCTAGCGGGTTACAATGAGCAGTTCTTC. Protein: CASSDGLAGYNEQFF.

In this sample, this clonotype turned up a few times. The chain couples TRBV5-1 to TRBJ2-7; D remains ambiguous. V lost 2 bases and J lost 1, with 7 bases in between. The CDR3 totals 13 residues. Germline V gives CDR1 SGHRS, CDR2 YFSETQ. The CDR3 loop reads CASSLFQSYEQYF. CDR3 in DNA: TGCGCCAGCAGCTTATTTCAGTCCTACGAGCAGTACTTC.

This clonotype was observed a few times. This chain links TRBV3-1 with TRBJ2-7; 8 bases map to TRBD2. The CDR3 runs to 13 residues. CDR1 is LGHDT, CDR2 YNNKEL, per germline (reference sequence). The V and J ends lost 8 bases and 2 bases, in that order; junction bases with no gene match: 5. The CDR3 loop reads CASRAGATYEQYF. The CDR3 nucleotides are TGTGCCAGCCGAGCGGGGGCGACCTACGAGCAGTACTTC.

Written as DNA, the CDR3 is TGTGCCAGCAGTTACCGCGGCCTTCACAATGAGCAGTTCTTC. This encodes CASSYRGLHNEQFF. V is TRBV6-5 and J is TRBJ2-1; D is undetermined. V lost 2 bases to trimming and J lost 5 bases, with 10 bases between them. CDR1 and CDR2 (germline): MNHEY, SVGAGI. CDR3 length: 14 residues.

This clonotype was observed a handful of times. V gene TRBV20-1 combines with J gene TRBJ2-2; 8 bases map to TRBD2. V was pared by 6 bases and J by 5 bases, with 11 bases of the junction left unmatched. Germline V CDR1 and CDR2: DFQATT, SNEGSKA (reference sequence). This CDR3 is 15 amino acids long. The CDR3 is CSAGVAGRRTGELFF. As DNA, the CDR3 is TGCAGTGCAGGCGTAGCGGGGAGACGGACCGGGGAGCTGTTTTTT.